This T cell receptor beta chain originates from a study of Ad26.COV2.S vaccination and SARS-CoV-2 variants. This CDR3 has 13 residues. Germline lookup yields CDR1 MNHEY and CDR2 SMNVEV (reference sequence). V shed 6 bases and J shed 5 bases, with 8 bases lying between them. The sample's treatment: approximately 18 received Ad26.COV2.S at low or high dose, single or two shots; roughly five received placebo; per-sample allocation not given. Samples came from day 63 after the first vaccine or placebo injection. TCRdb keeps only in-frame clones here, not all; method: immunoSEQ multiplex PCR. The table shows fewer than 800,000 clones, with 80% to 90% occurring only once.

The sequences come from peripheral blood, collected in a trial of Ad26.COV2.S vaccine versus placebo. The sequence came from a person aged 18-65 years who received the Ad26.COV2.S COVID-19 vaccine or a placebo. This chain joins TRBV27 and TRBJ1-6, with D unresolved. As DNA, the CDR3 is TGTGCCAGCAGGCCCCACGATAATTCACCCCTCCACTTT. The encoded protein is CASRPHDNSPLHF.